Following are 3 T cell receptor beta chains from one sample sequenced in a study of T-cell reconstitution after alpha-beta-depleted transplantation in children. TCRbeta library preparation incorporated unique molecular identifiers. In TCRdb, the PCR reads were re-called with MiXCR into one record per CDR3 protein. The table has around 400,000 distinct CDR3 sequences, 9.5% to 13% seen once. Sequencing was performed on PBMCs from the stem cell graft donor, taken from the stem cell graft. These receptors were collected from a human donor who donated a stem cell graft to a child with acute myeloid leukemia.

At least ten counts were recorded for this clonotype. The chain employs TRBV20-1 and TRBJ2-7, with 8 nucleotides matching TRBD1. Germline V gene sequence: CDR1 DFQATT, CDR2 SNEGSKA (reference sequence). This CDR3 region has 12 residues. Unmatched junction bases numbered 4, after V lost 6 bases and J lost 3 bases. The CDR3 coding sequence is TGCAGTGCCAGAACAGGGGGCTACGAGCAGTACTTC. This codes for CSARTGGYEQYF.

This clonotype was counted between two and nine times. The V and J genes are TRBV29-1 and TRBJ1-2; D uncertain. The length of the CDR3 is 12 residues. Trimming removed 4 bases at V and 2 bases at J, with 8 bases between. The V gene's germline CDR1 is SQVTM and CDR2 ANQGSEA. The DNA for the CDR3 is TGCAGCGTTGCGCACAGCAACTATGGCTACACCTTC. It yields the protein CSVAHSNYGYTF.

The genes are TRBV29-1 and TRBJ2-2; D is ambiguous. V lost 8 bases to trimming and J lost 3 bases, with 16 bases between them. Germline V gene lookup returns CDR1 SQVTM and CDR2 ANQGSEA. The CDR3 has 14 amino acids. The CDR3 spells CSCLGSQDTGELFF. The CDR3 DNA reads TGCAGCTGTCTGGGTTCGCAAGACACCGGGGAGCTGTTTTTT.